The clone carrying this T cell receptor (beta chain) was counted a single time. Its antigen remains unidentified. The CDR3 totals 17 residues. V dropped 5 bases and J dropped 3; count of bases not matched to a gene: 10. CDR1 and CDR2 from the germline V gene are MNHEY and SMNVEV (reference sequence). This sample is drawn from a study of shared clonotypes between healthy human individuals. Background on the study: Each donor had three CD4 naive, three CD4 memory, two CD8 naive and one CD8 memory plate.

Notes on the study in general: On the whole, naive subsets had larger estimated richness than memory subsets had. A small donor pool kept down the genetic and exposure-history diversity that was represented. Rarefaction revealed incomplete sorted-subset sequencing despite large depth.

Data came from immunoSEQ multiplex PCR; TCRdb stores just in-frame clones and leaves some out. The top ten clones hold 40% to 45% of a sample with approximately 95,000 clones, 65% to 70% of them seen once. The TCR comes from a man aged 30 to 39 in good health. The rearrangement links TRBV27 to TRBJ2-7; TRBD2 matches at 13 bases. The sequencing input was memory CD8+ T cells sorted from blood. Subset of the sample: CD45RO+ cells pooled with CCR7-negative TemRA cells. The CDR3 reads CASSRTSGRAPYYEQYF. CDR3 coding DNA: TGTGCCAGCAGTAGAACTAGCGGGAGGGCCCCGTACTACGAGCAGTACTTC.